This T cell receptor beta chain was documented in a study of vaccination effects on CD4 cells after COVID-19. Remarks on this clone: Its antigen is unidentified.

Before sequencing, viral peptide pools were used by the ViraFEST assay to expand antigen-specific CD4+ T cells. The culture ran for 10 days before CD4+ T cells were isolated. PCR showed that the person got SARS-CoV-2 infection at some point between March and December 2020. Data came from immunoSEQ multiplex PCR; TCRdb stores just in-frame clones and leaves some out. The sample gives over 20,000 clones, 70% to 80% of which show up once; about 40% is in the top ten. The source was CD4+ T cells from PBMCs cultured with a peptide pool, collected before COVID-19 vaccination. The sequence was obtained from a human donor who had a prior SARS-CoV-2 infection.

CDR3 nucleotides: TGTGCCAGCAGCTTAGCTGGGAGCTCCTACAATGAGCAGTTCTTC. The encoded protein is CASSLAGSSYNEQFF. This chain joins TRBV7-2 and TRBJ2-1; the D gene is possibly TRBD2 (5 bases). Trimming left V 0 bases short and J 0 bases short, with 6 bases between. Per the germline V gene, CDR1 is SGHTA and CDR2 is FQGNSA. This CDR3 is built from 15 residues.